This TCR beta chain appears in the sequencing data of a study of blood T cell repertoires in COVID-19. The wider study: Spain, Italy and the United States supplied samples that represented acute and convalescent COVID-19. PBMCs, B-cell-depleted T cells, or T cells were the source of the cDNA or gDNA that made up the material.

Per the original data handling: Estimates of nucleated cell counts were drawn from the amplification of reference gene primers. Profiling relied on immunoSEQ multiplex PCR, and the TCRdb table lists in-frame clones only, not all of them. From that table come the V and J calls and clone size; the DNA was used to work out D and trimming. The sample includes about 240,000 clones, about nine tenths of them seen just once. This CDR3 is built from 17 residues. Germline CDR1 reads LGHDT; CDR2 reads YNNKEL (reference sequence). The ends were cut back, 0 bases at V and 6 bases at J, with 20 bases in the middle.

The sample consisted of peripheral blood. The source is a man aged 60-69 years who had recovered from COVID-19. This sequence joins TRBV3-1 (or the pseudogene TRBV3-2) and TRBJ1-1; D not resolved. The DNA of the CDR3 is TGTGCCAGCAGCCAAGACGATTTACCGCCGCGAATCTCTGAAGCTTTCTTT. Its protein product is CASSQDDLPPRISEAFF.